This T cell receptor (beta chain) was sequenced during a study of cytomegalovirus exposure and HLA in healthy donors. Notes on the study in general: Per published accounts, TCR beta sequences correctly predicted the HLA-A and HLA-B alleles of most subjects. Altogether, more than 150 TCR beta chains were recorded as cytomegalovirus-associated.

As concerns this clone: Its antigen is unidentified.

The PCR was carried out with 60 Vbeta primers and 13 Jbeta primers. Here immunoSEQ multiplex PCR was the method, and the copy in TCRdb shows in-frame clones only, minus some. This table holds 160,000 or so clones, 78% found once. This receptor was identified in a male donor in good health and CMV-seronegative. The sample was PBMCs.

The CDR3 DNA reads TGTGCCAGCAGCTTAGCAATAGGGGCGGAAGGCTACACCTTC. Residues: CASSLAIGAEGYTF. The chain uses TRBV7-2 and TRBJ1-2; a weak D match, TRBD1 (5 bases). The CDR3 contains 14 residues. The ends were cut back, 0 bases at V and 8 bases at J, with 13 bases in the middle. Per the germline V gene, CDR1 is SGHTA and CDR2 is FQGNSA.